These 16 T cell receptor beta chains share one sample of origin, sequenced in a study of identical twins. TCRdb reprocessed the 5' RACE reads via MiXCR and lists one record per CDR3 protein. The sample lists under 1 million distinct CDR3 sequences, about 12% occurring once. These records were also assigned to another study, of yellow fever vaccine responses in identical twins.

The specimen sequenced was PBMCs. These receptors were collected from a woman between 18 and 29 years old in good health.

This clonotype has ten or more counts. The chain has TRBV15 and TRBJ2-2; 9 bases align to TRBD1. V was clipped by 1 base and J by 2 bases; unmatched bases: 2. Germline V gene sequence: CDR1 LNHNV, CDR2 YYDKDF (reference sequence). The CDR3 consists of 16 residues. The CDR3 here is CATSRADRGNTGELFF. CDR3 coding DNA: TGTGCCACCAGCAGAGCGGACAGGGGAAACACCGGGGAGCTGTTTTTT.

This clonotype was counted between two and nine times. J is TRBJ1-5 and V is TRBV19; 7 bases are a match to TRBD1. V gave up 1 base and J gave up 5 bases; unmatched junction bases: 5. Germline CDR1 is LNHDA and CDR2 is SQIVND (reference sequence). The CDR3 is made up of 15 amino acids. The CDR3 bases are TGTGCCAGTAGTATAGGACAGGGAAGGGATCAGCCCCAGCATTTT. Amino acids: CASSIGQGRDQPQHF.

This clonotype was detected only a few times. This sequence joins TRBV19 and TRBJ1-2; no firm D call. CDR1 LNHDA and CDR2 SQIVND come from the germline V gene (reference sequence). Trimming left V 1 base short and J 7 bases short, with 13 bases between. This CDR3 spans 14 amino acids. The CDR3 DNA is TGTGCCAGTAGTATAGCCGCGCTCCTCCCTGGCTACACCTTC. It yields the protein CASSIAALLPGYTF.

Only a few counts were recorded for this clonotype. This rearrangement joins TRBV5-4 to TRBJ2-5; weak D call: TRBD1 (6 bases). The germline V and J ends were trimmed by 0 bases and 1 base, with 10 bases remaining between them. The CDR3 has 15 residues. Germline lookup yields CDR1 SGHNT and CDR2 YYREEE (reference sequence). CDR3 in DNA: TGTGCCAGCAGCTTGGGACAGGAGATCCAAGAGACCCAGTACTTC. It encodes CASSLGQEIQETQYF.

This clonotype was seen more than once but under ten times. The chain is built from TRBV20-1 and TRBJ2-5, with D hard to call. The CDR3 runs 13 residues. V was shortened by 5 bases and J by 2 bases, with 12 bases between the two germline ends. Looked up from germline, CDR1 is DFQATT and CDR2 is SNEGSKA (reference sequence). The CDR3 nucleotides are TGCAGTGCTGCGTGGGAATGGCAAGAGACCCAGTACTTC. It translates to CSAAWEWQETQYF.

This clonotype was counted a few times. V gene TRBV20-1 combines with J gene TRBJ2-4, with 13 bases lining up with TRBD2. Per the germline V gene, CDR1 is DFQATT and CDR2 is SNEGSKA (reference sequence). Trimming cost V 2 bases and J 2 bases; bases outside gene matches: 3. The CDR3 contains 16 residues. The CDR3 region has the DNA TGCAGTGCTAGATGGGGACTAGCGGGGCCCAAAAACATTCAGTACTTC. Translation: CSARWGLAGPKNIQYF.

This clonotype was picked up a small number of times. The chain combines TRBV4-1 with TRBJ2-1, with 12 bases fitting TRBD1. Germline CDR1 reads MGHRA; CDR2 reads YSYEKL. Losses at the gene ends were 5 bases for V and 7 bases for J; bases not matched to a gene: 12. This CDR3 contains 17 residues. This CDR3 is CASSRGAGTGGRNEQFF. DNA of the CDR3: TGCGCCAGCAGCAGAGGTGCAGGGACAGGGGGCCGGAATGAGCAGTTCTTC.

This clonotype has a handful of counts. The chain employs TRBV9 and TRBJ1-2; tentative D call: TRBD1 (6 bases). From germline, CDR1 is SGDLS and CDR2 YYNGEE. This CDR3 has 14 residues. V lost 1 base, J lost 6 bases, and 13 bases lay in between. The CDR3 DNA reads TGTGCCAGCAGCGTAAGGTGGGGGGCTGATGGCTACACCTTC. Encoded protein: CASSVRWGADGYTF.

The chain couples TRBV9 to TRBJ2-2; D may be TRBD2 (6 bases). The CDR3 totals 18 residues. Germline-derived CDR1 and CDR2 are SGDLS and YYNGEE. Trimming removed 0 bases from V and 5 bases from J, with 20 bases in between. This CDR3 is CASSVVDSGERPTGELFF. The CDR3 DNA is TGTGCCAGCAGCGTAGTTGATAGCGGAGAACGACCAACCGGGGAGCTGTTTTTT.

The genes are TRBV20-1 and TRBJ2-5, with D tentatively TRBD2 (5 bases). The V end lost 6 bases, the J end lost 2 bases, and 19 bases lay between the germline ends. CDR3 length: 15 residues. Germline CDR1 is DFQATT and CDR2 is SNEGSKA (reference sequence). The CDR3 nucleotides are TGCAGTGCCCTCGCCGCCAGCGGAGTACAAGAGACCCAGTACTTC. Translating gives CSALAASGVQETQYF.

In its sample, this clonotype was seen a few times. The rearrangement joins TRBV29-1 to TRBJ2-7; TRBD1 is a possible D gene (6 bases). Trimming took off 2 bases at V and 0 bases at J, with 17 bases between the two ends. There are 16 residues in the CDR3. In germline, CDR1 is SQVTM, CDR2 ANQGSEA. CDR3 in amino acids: CSVELWGQSPSYEQYF. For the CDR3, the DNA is TGCAGCGTTGAATTGTGGGGACAAAGCCCCTCCTACGAGCAGTACTTC.

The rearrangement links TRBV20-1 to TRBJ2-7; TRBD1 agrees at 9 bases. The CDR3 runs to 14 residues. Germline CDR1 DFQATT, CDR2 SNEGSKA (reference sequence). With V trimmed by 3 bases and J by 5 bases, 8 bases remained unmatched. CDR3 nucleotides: TGCAGTGCTAGGGGGCCGGGACAGGGTCACGAGCAGTACGTC. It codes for CSARGPGQGHEQYV.

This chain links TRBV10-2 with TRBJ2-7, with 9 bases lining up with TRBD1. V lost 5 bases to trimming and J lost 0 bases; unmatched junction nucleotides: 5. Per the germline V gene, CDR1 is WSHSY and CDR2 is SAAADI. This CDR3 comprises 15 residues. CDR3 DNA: TGCGCCAGCAGTACCGGGACAGGGATCTCCTACGAGCAGTACTTC. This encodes CASSTGTGISYEQYF.

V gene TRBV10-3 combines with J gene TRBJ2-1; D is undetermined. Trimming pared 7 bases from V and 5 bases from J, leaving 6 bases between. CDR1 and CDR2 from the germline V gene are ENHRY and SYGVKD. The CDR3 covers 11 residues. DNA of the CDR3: TGTGCCATCATGGGCAACAATGAGCAGTTCTTC. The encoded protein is CAIMGNNEQFF.

The CDR3 DNA reads TGTGCCAGCATCCTAGCGGTACTCCATGAGCAGTTCTTC. Translation gives CASILAVLHEQFF. The chain recombines TRBV13 with TRBJ2-1; 7 bases fit TRBD2. The J segment lost 8 bases and the V segment lost 7 bases, leaving 8 bases of the junction unmatched. The CDR3 loop spans 13 amino acids. CDR1 PRHDT and CDR2 FYEKMQ come from the germline V gene (reference sequence).

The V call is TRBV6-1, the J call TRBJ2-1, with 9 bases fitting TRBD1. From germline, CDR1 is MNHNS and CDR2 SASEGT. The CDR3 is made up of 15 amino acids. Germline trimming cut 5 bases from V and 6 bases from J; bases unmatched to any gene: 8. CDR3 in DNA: TGTGCCAGCAGTAAACAGGGGGCGTCGGTCAATGAGCAGTTCTTC. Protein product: CASSKQGASVNEQFF.